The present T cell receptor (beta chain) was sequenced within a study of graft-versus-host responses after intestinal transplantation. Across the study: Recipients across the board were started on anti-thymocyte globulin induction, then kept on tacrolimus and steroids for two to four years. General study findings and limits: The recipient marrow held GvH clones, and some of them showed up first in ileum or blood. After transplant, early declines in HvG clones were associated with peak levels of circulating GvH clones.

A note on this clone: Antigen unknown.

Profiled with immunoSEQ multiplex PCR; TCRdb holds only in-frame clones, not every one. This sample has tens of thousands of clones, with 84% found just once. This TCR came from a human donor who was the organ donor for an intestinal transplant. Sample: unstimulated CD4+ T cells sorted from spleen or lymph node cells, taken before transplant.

CDR3 DNA: TGCGCCAGCAGCCCTTGGGAAACAGGGCTTAACTATGGCTACACCTTC. It specifies CASSPWETGLNYGYTF. The genes are TRBV5-1 and TRBJ1-2; TRBD1 might be the D (6 bases). The V gene lost 4 bases and the J gene lost 1 base, with 17 bases spanning the gap. CDR3 length: 16 residues. CDR1 is SGHRS and CDR2 is YFSETQ in the germline V gene.